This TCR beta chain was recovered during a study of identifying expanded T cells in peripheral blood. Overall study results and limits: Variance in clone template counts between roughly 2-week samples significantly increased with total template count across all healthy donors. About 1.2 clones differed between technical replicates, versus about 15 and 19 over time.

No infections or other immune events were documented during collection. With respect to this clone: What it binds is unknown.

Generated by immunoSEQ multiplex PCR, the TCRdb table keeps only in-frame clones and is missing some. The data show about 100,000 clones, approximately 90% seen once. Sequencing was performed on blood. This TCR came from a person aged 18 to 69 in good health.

CDR3 sequence (DNA): TGTGCCAGCAGCTTAGGGGTGAGACAGCTCCTGTATAGCAATCAGCCCCAGCATTTT. It specifies CASSLGVRQLLYSNQPQHF. This chain joins TRBV7-8 and TRBJ1-5, with D perhaps TRBD1 (5 bases). The CDR3 covers 19 residues. Germline-derived CDR1 and CDR2 are SGHVS and FQNEAQ. V lost 1 base and J 0 bases, leaving 19 bases between the germline ends.